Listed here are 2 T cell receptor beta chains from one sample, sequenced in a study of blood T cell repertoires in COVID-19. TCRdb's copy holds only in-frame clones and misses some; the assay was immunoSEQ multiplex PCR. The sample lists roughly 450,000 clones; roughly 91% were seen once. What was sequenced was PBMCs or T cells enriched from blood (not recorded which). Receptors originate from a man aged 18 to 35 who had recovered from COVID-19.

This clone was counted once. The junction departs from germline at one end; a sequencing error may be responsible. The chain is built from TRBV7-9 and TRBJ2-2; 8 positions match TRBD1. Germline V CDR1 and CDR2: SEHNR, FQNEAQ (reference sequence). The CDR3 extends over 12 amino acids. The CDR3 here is CASTLGQGRLFF. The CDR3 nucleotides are TGTGCCAGCACCTTAGGACAGGGTCGGCTGTTTTTT. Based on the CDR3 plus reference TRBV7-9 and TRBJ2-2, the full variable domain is DTGVSQNPRHKITKRGQNVTFRCDPISEHNRLYWYRQTLGQGPEFLTYFQNEAQLEKSRLLSDRFSAERPKGSFSTLEIQRTEQGDSAMYLCASTLGQGRLFFGEGSRLTVL.

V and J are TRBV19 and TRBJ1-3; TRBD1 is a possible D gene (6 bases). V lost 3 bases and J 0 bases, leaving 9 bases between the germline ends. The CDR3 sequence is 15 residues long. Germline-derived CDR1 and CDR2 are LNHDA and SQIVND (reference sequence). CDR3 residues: CASSIGDNSGNTIYF. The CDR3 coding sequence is TGTGCCAGTAGTATTGGGGACAACTCTGGAAACACCATATATTTT. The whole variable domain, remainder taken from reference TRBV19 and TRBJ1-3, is DGGITQSPKYLFRKEGQNVTLSCEQNLNHDAMYWYRQDPGQGLRLIYYSQIVNDFQKGDIAEGYSVSREKKESFPLTVTSAQKNPTAFYLCASSIGDNSGNTIYFGEGSWLTVV.